The 17 T cell receptor beta chains listed next were all sequenced from one sample in a study of T cells in Graves' hyperthyroidism and ophthalmopathy. Amplification of TCR beta CDR3 regions was performed using RNA transcripts as template. First-round RT-PCR of the TCR CDR3 relied on the HTBI primer set. TCRdb processed the multiplex PCR reads anew with MiXCR; each CDR3 protein has one entry. The data show about 640,000 distinct CDR3 sequences, with less than 25% seen just once and 30% to 40% held by the top ten. The sequenced material came from blood. The receptors stem from a man in his thirties or forties with Graves' ophthalmopathy.

This chain uses TRBV5-1 with TRBJ1-1, with D perhaps TRBD1 (5 bases). The germline V gene encodes CDR1 SGHRS and CDR2 YFSETQ. Trimming took 7 bases from V and 4 from J, leaving 14 bases between them. The CDR3 runs 13 residues. The CDR3 bases are TGCGCCAGCGCGGGGGACGGGGGCACTGAAGCTTTCTTT. Protein product: CASAGDGGTEAFF.

In its sample, this clonotype was seen a few times. The chain uses TRBV10-1 and TRBJ2-1; D is unclear. The germline V and J ends were trimmed by 6 bases and 9 bases, with 24 bases remaining between them. The germline CDR1 and CDR2 sequences are WNHNN and SYGVQD (reference sequence). This CDR3 contains 16 residues. CDR3 loop: CASSPGRVSQRGEQFF. In DNA, the CDR3 is TGCGCCAGCAGCCCAGGTCGAGTATCCCAGCGTGGTGAGCAGTTCTTC.

The sample holds a few counts of this clonotype. V and J are TRBV6-1 and TRBJ2-7; D possibly corresponds to TRBD1 (5 bases). This CDR3 has 13 amino acids. Trimming removed 8 bases from V and 2 bases from J, with 13 bases in between. The germline CDR1 and CDR2 sequences are MNHNS and SASEGT. CDR3 in amino acids: CASARDRTYEQYF. The CDR3 DNA follows: TGTGCCAGCGCGCGTGACAGAACCTACGAGCAGTACTTC.

This clonotype showed up many times. The chain links TRBV30 to TRBJ1-2; no clear D gene. Trimming removed 5 bases at V and 11 bases at J, with 15 bases between. Germline V gives CDR1 GTSNPN, CDR2 SVGIG (reference sequence). The CDR3 has 11 residues. This chain's CDR3 is CAWWNGPRYTF. CDR3 nucleotides: TGTGCCTGGTGGAACGGTCCCCGGTACACCTTC. The full variable domain, rest sourced from reference TRBV30 and TRBJ1-2, is SQTIHQWPATLVQPVGSPLSLECTVEGTSNPNLYWYRQAAGRGLQLLFYSVGIGQISSEVPQNLSASRPQDRQFILSSKKLLLSDSGFYLCAWWNGPRYTFGSGTRLTVV.

The chain is built from TRBV28 and TRBJ1-2; D call uncertain. The CDR3 length is 14 residues. Germline V gene data show CDR1 as MDHEN and CDR2 as SYDVKM. With 4 bases removed from V and 1 base from J, the gap between germline ends came to 10 bases. The CDR3 DNA is TGTGCCAGCAGTTACGGGGAGTATAACTATGGCTACACCTTC. The encoded protein is CASSYGEYNYGYTF.

The chain uses TRBV20-1 and TRBJ2-7, with a weak D call TRBD2 (5 bases). The CDR3 is made up of 13 amino acids. The V end was cut by 4 bases, the J end by 4 bases, with 14 bases between. Looked up from germline, CDR1 is DFQATT and CDR2 is SNEGSKA (reference sequence). The CDR3 reads CSATEDFTYEQYF. The CDR3 region has the DNA TGCAGTGCTACCGAGGACTTCACATACGAGCAGTACTTC.

This clonotype was counted between two and nine times. This rearrangement joins TRBV7-9 to TRBJ2-5; possible D gene TRBD1, 6 bases. V was clipped by 8 bases and J by 2 bases, with 9 bases between them. The germline V gene has CDR1 SEHNR and CDR2 FQNEAQ (reference sequence). The CDR3 has 12 amino acids. The CDR3 is CASRTDQETQYF. The CDR3 DNA follows: TGTGCCAGCCGGACAGATCAAGAGACCCAGTACTTC.

The chain joins TRBV9 to TRBJ2-5, with 9 bases identical to TRBD2. The CDR3 extends over 12 amino acids. CDR1 is SGDLS and CDR2 is YYNGEE in the germline V gene. Trimming cost V 2 bases and J 9 bases; bases outside gene matches: 2. CDR3 region: CASSVAGGPQYF. DNA for the CDR3: TGTGCCAGCAGCGTCGCGGGGGGGCCCCAGTACTTC.

Regarding this clonotype: A single base separates this from a much larger clone, so it may be a read error. The chain joins TRBV20-1 to TRBJ1-6; no clear D. Trimming stripped 5 bases from V and 10 bases from J, with 15 bases between. In germline, CDR1 is DFQATT, CDR2 SNEGSKA (reference sequence). This CDR3 spans 13 amino acids. The CDR3 is CSAGSPSGSPLHF. CDR3 nucleotides: TGCAGTGCTGGTAGTCCCTCGGGGTCACCCCTCCACTTT.

The chain joins TRBV10-1 to TRBJ1-1; possible D gene TRBD1, 5 bases. Germline CDR1 and CDR2: WNHNN and SYGVQD (reference sequence). V lost 0 bases and J 1 base, leaving 15 bases between the germline ends. The length of the CDR3 is 17 residues. The chain's CDR3 is CASSESGTPGGNTEAFF. The CDR3 nucleotides read TGCGCCAGCAGTGAGTCCGGGACCCCGGGCGGGAACACTGAAGCTTTCTTT.

The chain carries TRBV19 and TRBJ2-7, with 8 bases matching TRBD1. V lost 1 base to trimming and J lost 1 base; unmatched junction nucleotides: 3. Per the germline V gene, CDR1 is LNHDA and CDR2 is SQIVND (reference sequence). This CDR3 is built from 15 residues. In nucleotides, the CDR3 is TGTGCCAGTAGTATAGCCGGGACAGGATCCTACGAGCAGTACTTC. Its translation: CASSIAGTGSYEQYF.

This clonotype was seen many times. In DNA form, the CDR3 reads TGTGCCAGCAGCTTAGGGGCGGGACAGCAGTATGGCTACACCTTC. This encodes CASSLGAGQQYGYTF. The chain employs TRBV7-2 and TRBJ1-2; the match to TRBD1 covers 7 bases. CDR1 and CDR2 from the germline V gene are SGHTA and FQGNSA. The CDR3 totals 15 residues. The V segment lost 1 base and the J segment 5 bases; nucleotides outside the gene matches: 7.

This clonotype was picked up a small number of times. The chain uses TRBV7-9 and TRBJ2-2, with TRBD1 identical over 11 bases. Germline V lookup: CDR1 SEHNR, CDR2 FQNEAQ (reference sequence). With 2 bases clipped from V and 4 bases from J, the junction kept 3 bases outside the gene matches. The CDR3 is 16 residues long. This chain's CDR3 is CASSLRTGGVTGELFF. The CDR3 DNA follows: TGTGCCAGCAGCTTAAGGACAGGGGGCGTCACCGGGGAGCTGTTTTTT.

The sample holds a few counts of this clonotype. CDR3 residues: CSVQGQGALMNTEAFF. For the CDR3, the DNA is TGCAGCGTTCAGGGACAGGGGGCCCTTATGAACACTGAAGCTTTCTTT. The chain combines TRBV29-1 with TRBJ1-1; 12 bases are a match to TRBD1. The CDR3 consists of 16 residues. The germline V gene has CDR1 SQVTM and CDR2 ANQGSEA. With 5 bases clipped from V and 0 bases from J, the junction kept 7 bases outside the gene matches.

The rearrangement links TRBV27 to TRBJ2-7, with a tentative D call TRBD1 (5 bases). CDR1 and CDR2 (germline): MNHEY, SMNVEV (reference sequence). The CDR3 extends over 16 amino acids. Trimming shortened V by 4 bases and J by 2 bases, and 18 bases separated the two germline ends. The DNA for the CDR3 is TGTGCCAGCAGTTCACTAACCCAGGGTAATCCCTACGAGCAGTACTTC. As protein: CASSSLTQGNPYEQYF.

The chain has TRBV14 and TRBJ2-2; D possibly matches TRBD1 or TRBD2 (5 bases each). V was shortened by 2 bases and J by 3 bases, with 10 bases between the two germline ends. Germline values: CDR1 SGHDN, CDR2 FVKESK. There are 15 residues in the CDR3. The CDR3 nucleotides read TGTGCCAGCAGCCAAACGGGACGACACACCGGGGAGCTGTTTTTT. The encoded protein is CASSQTGRHTGELFF.

This clonotype was counted ten times or more. This chain uses TRBV6-2 or TRBV6-3 with TRBJ2-5; D is ambiguous. The CDR3 has 17 residues. V lost 0 bases and J 0 bases, leaving 14 bases between the germline ends. Germline loops: CDR1 MNHEY, CDR2 SVGEGT. The CDR3 here is CASSYSKWAADQETQYF. CDR3 coding DNA: TGTGCCAGCAGTTACTCGAAGTGGGCGGCCGACCAAGAGACCCAGTACTTC.